Below, 8 T cell receptor beta chains from the same sample are listed, as sequenced in a study of technical replicates of blood from a few donors (dated by TCRdb to about 2017). The library was made by the immunoSEQ multiplex PCR assay. Drawn from immuneACCESS, this table holds only the in-frame rearrangements with V and J called that TCRdb kept. Clones are partly lost; checked studies trace under half to an unresolved V gene and leave the rest unexplained. The sample yields about 82,000 clones; 94% were counted once. Together, the top ten hold 0.39% of the sample. What was sequenced was T cells isolated from PBMCs. These receptors all come from a human donor in good health.

This clone ranks as medium-sized (0.01 to 0.1%). The chain joins TRBV30 to TRBJ2-2; TRBD2 aligns across 7 bases. There are 15 residues in the CDR3. With V trimmed by 8 bases and J by 7 bases, 16 bases remained unmatched. The germline V gene has CDR1 GTSNPN and CDR2 SVGIG (reference sequence). Here the CDR3 DNA reads TGTGCCCGACCCGGAGGGGAGGGTGATGGCGGGGAGCTGTTTTTT. It translates to CARPGGEGDGGELFF. Filled out from reference TRBV30 and TRBJ2-2, the complete variable domain reads SQTIHQWPATLVQPVGSPLSLECTVEGTSNPNLYWYRQAAGRGLQLLFYSVGIGQISSEVPQNLSASRPQDRQFILSSKKLLLSDSGFYLCARPGGEGDGGELFFGEGSRLTVL.

This chain links TRBV29-1 with TRBJ2-7, with TRBD1 matching over 7 bases. The length of the CDR3 is 13 residues. Germline CDR1 reads SQVTM; CDR2 reads ANQGSEA. V shed 5 bases and J 4 bases; nucleotides not matched to a gene: 8. The DNA of the CDR3 is TGCAGCGTTCAGACAGGGACAACTTACGAGCAGTACTTC. Amino acid sequence: CSVQTGTTYEQYF.

This chain joins TRBV7-9 and TRBJ2-5; 8 nucleotides match TRBD2. Germline CDR1 is SEHNR and CDR2 is FQNEAQ (reference sequence). The CDR3 is 16 amino acids. The V segment lost 5 bases and the J segment 5 bases; nucleotides outside the gene matches: 13. As DNA, the CDR3 is TGTGCCAGCAGCCGAGGCAGCGGGAGATGGGGTGAGACCCAGTACTTC. Amino acid sequence: CASSRGSGRWGETQYF.

J is TRBJ1-1 and V is TRBV30; TRBD1 is a possible D gene (5 bases). Germline V gene lookup returns CDR1 GTSNPN and CDR2 SVGIG (reference sequence). V lost 5 bases, J lost 6 bases, and 13 bases lay in between. This CDR3 has 12 amino acids. The chain's CDR3 is CAWAGGFAEAFF. DNA for the CDR3: TGTGCCTGGGCTGGGGGGTTCGCTGAAGCTTTCTTT.

The chain employs TRBV7-8 and TRBJ2-1, with TRBD1 identical over 8 bases. Germline-derived CDR1 and CDR2 are SGHVS and FQNEAQ. The CDR3 has 17 amino acids. After removal of 5 bases from V and 2 bases from J, the junction contained 11 bases not matched to a gene. The CDR3 DNA sequence: TGTGCCAGCAGCACCCAACGACAGGGGCTCCCCTACAATGAGCAGTTCTTC. It encodes CASSTQRQGLPYNEQFF.

The J gene is TRBJ2-1, the V gene TRBV5-6; a weak D match, TRBD1 (5 bases). Germline V gives CDR1 SGHDT, CDR2 YYEEEE. V lost 0 bases and J 4 bases, leaving 11 bases between the germline ends. This CDR3 is 15 amino acids long. CDR3 in amino acids: CASSLETASYNEQFF. DNA of the CDR3: TGTGCCAGCAGCTTGGAGACAGCTTCTTACAATGAGCAGTTCTTC.

V usage is TRBV7-3 and J usage is TRBJ2-3; 9 positions agree with TRBD2. Germline loops: CDR1 SGHTA, CDR2 FQGTGA. J was trimmed by 0 bases and V by 5 bases; bases with no gene match: 3. This CDR3 comprises 15 residues. DNA for the CDR3: TGTGCCAGCAGCCTGACTAGCGGAAGCACAGATACGCAGTATTTT. Residues: CASSLTSGSTDTQYF.

The chain employs TRBV19 and TRBJ1-1; D not resolved. Between the trimmed V and J ends, which lost 3 bases and 4 bases, there was a span of 9 bases. Germline-derived CDR1 and CDR2 are LNHDA and SQIVND (reference sequence). The CDR3 contains 13 residues. CDR3 loop: CASSIGDFTEAFF. CDR3 bases: TGTGCCAGTAGTATCGGGGATTTCACTGAAGCTTTCTTT. The variable domain in full, completed from reference TRBV19 and TRBJ1-1, reads DGGITQSPKYLFRKEGQNVTLSCEQNLNHDAMYWYRQDPGQGLRLIYYSQIVNDFQKGDIAEGYSVSREKKESFPLTVTSAQKNPTAFYLCASSIGDFTEAFFGQGTRLTVV.